This T cell receptor (beta chain) derives from a study of control samples from healthy donors and cancer patients. Trimming removed 5 bases from V and 2 bases from J, with 17 bases in between. This CDR3 is 16 amino acids long. Germline V gene lookup returns CDR1 KGHDR and CDR2 SFDVKD. Profiled with immunoSEQ multiplex PCR; TCRdb holds only in-frame clones, not every one. Among about 100,000 clones, roughly 92% were seen once, and the ten largest hold around 3%. Sample: blood. The receptor comes from a human donor in good health. The donor label of this sample is uncertain. The J gene is TRBJ1-2, the V gene TRBV24-1; D perhaps matches TRBD1 (5 bases). The CDR3 nucleotides are TGTGCCACCAGTGGTTTCATTAGTTGGGGGAACTATGGCTACACCTTC. Amino acids: CATSGFISWGNYGYTF.